This T cell receptor beta chain originates from a study of T cells in Graves' hyperthyroidism and ophthalmopathy. The V gene's germline CDR1 is GTSNPN and CDR2 SVGIG (reference sequence). The CDR3 loop spans 15 amino acids. The germline V and J ends were trimmed by 4 bases and 4 bases, with 16 bases remaining between them. Using RNA transcripts as the source, TCR beta CDR3 regions were amplified. The study used the HTBI primer set for a first-round RT-PCR of the TCR CDR3. TCRdb redid the calling of the multiplex PCR reads with MiXCR, one entry per CDR3 protein. The sample carries approximately 600,000 distinct CDR3 sequences, approximately 15% recorded once.

This receptor was obtained from a woman in her thirties with Graves' hyperthyroidism that later progressed to Graves' ophthalmopathy. The sequenced material came from blood. The genes are TRBV30 and TRBJ2-2; D ambiguous. The CDR3 bases are TGTGCCTGGACCGAGCCCGTTAGAGCCACCGGGGAGCTGTTTTTT. Encoded protein: CAWTEPVRATGELFF.